This T cell receptor beta chain was recovered during a study of T cell responses to AZD1222 COVID-19 vaccine. Study observations and caveats: Just a handful of AZD1222 recipients were seropositive at baseline. Among spike-specific TCRs, nearly half reportedly target unmutated variant regions. The donor group comprised mostly white British people and more females; the analysis possibly underestimated clonal diversity. The study sampled repertoires only after the peak T cell response.

Here immunoSEQ multiplex PCR was the method, and the copy in TCRdb shows in-frame clones only, minus some. The sample includes roughly 110,000 clones, roughly nine tenths of them seen just once. The sample holds one count of this clone. Its antigen remains unidentified. Trimming cost V 0 bases and J 3 bases, with 15 bases left between them. Per the germline V gene, CDR1 is LGHDT and CDR2 is YNNKEL (reference sequence). This CDR3 region has 16 residues. The chain has TRBV3-1 (or the pseudogene TRBV3-2) and TRBJ2-7; D perhaps matches TRBD2 (6 bases). Sequencing was performed on peripheral blood, taken on day 0 of AZD1222 vaccination. This sequence originates from an adult in good health. CDR3 DNA sequence: TGTGCCAGCAGCCAAGAAGGCGGGACCGAGAACTACGAGCAGTACTTC. It yields the protein CASSQEGGTENYEQYF.